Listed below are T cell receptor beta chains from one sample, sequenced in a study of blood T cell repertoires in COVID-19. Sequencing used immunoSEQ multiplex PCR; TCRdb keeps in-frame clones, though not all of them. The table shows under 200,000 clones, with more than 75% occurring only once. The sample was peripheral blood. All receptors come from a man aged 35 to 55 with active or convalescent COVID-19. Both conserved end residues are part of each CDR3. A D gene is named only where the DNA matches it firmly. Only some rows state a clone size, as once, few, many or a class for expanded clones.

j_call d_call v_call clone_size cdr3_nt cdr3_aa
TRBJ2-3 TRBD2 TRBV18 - TGTGCCAGCTCACCAAGTCGAGCGGGGGGGTCAGATACGCAGTATTTT CASSPSRAGGSDTQYF
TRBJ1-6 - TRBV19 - TGTGCCAGTAGCAGACAGGCCAGAAACACCCTCCACTTT CASSRQARNTLHF
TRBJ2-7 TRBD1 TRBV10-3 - TGTGCCAACTCCGGGACAGGCTCCTACGAGCAGTACTTC CANSGTGSYEQYF
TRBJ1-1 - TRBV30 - TGTGCCCGGACGTTGACAGCCGGGGGTGAAGCTTTCTTT CARTLTAGGEAFF
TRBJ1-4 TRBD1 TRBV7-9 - TGTGCCAGCAGCTTCGCGGGACAGGGCGTTTATGAAAAACTGTTTTTT CASSFAGQGVYEKLFF
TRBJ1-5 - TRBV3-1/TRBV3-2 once TGTGCCAGCAGCCAAGTCCCGGGGGGCCATCAGCCCCAGCATTTT CASSQVPGGHQPQHF
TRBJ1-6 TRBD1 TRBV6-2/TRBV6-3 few TGTGCCAGCAGTCGGAGGACAGGGACCTCCTATAATTCACCCCTCCACTTT CASSRRTGTSYNSPLHF
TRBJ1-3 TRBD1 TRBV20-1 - TGCAGTGCTAGTCGGCAGGGGGCGTGGGAGACCACATATTTT CSASRQGAWETTYF
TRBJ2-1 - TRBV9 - TGTGCCAGCAGCGTAGGAGCGGACTCCTACAATGAGCAGTTCTTC CASSVGADSYNEQFF
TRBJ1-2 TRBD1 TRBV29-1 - TGCAGCGTGCCCAGGGGGCCAAACTATGGCTACACCTTC CSVPRGPNYGYTF
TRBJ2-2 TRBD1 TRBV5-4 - TGTGCCAGCAGCGGGGACAGGGGAGCCGGGGAGCTGTTTTTT CASSGDRGAGELFF
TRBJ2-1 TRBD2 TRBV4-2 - TGTGCCAGCAGCCCCGGGGGGTCTGAGCAGTTCTTC CASSPGGSEQFF
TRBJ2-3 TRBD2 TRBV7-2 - TGTGCCAGCATCCTGAATCCCGCGGGAGGGCCGGATACGCAGTATTTT CASILNPAGGPDTQYF
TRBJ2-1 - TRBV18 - TGTGCCAGCTCACCCCTCCCTCGGAATGAGCAGTTCTTC CASSPLPRNEQFF
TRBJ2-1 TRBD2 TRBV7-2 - TGTGCCAGCAGTGTAGCGGGGCTACCCTACAATGAGCAGTTCTTC CASSVAGLPYNEQFF
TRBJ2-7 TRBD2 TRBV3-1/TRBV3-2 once TGTGCCAGCAGCCAGCTTCCGGGACTAGCGTCCTCCTACGAGCAGTACTTC CASSQLPGLASSYEQYF
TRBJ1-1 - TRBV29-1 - TGCAGCGTTGAAGCAGTTGCGAACACTGAAGCTTTCTTT CSVEAVANTEAFF
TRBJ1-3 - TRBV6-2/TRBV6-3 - TGTGCCAGCAGCGAGGAAAACACCATATATTTT CASSEENTIYF
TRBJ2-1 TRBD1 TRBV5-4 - TGTGCCAGCAGCGCGGGACAGGGACTGGGCAATGAGCAGTTCTTC CASSAGQGLGNEQFF
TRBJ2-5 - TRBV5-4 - TGTGCCAGCAGCTTGGGTACAGACCAAGAGACCCAGTACTTC CASSLGTDQETQYF
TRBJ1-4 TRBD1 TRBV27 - TGTGCCAGCAGTTTAGGGCAGGGGGAAACTAATGAAAAACTGTTTTTT CASSLGQGETNEKLFF
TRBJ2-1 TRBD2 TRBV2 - TGTGCCAGCAGTGAGGTTGGGACTAGCGGGAGCAATGAGCAGTTCTTC CASSEVGTSGSNEQFF
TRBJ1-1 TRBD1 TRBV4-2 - TGTGCCAGCAGCCAAGGGGACAGTACTAAAGTTGAAGCTTTCTTT CASSQGDSTKVEAFF
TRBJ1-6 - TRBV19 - TGTGCCAGTAGTATTGTCCTCCTGCGTGGTCAATCACCCCTCCACTTT CASSIVLLRGQSPLHF
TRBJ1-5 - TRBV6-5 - TGTGCCAGCAAACAGGGATACAATCAGCCCCAGCATTTT CASKQGYNQPQHF